This is a list of T cell receptor beta chains from one sample in a study of cytomegalovirus exposure and HLA in healthy donors. Assay: immunoSEQ multiplex PCR; the TCRdb copy retains only in-frame clones and omits some. The repertoire holds some 250,000 clones, with roughly 80% as singletons. Sample: PBMCs. These receptors all stem from a woman aged 40 to 50 in good health and CMV-seropositive. Both conserved end residues are part of each CDR3. The D gene is left open where the match is weak. Part of the rows lack a size; the others show once, few, many or a class for expanded clones.

D gene | J gene | clone size | CDR3 length | V gene | CDR3 DNA | CDR3 protein
- | TRBJ1-1 | - | 13 | TRBV6-1 | TGTGCCAGCAGGGAAGGCGGGAACACTGAAGCTTTCTTT | CASREGGNTEAFF
TRBD2 | TRBJ2-1 | - | 15 | TRBV11-3 | TGTGCCAGCAGCTTAGTTGCGGGGGGCTCCAATGAGCAGTTCTTC | CASSLVAGGSNEQFF
TRBD1 | TRBJ1-6 | - | 14 | TRBV7-9 | TGTGCCAGCAGCTCCGGGACAGGGTGGTCACCCCTCCACTTT | CASSSGTGWSPLHF
TRBD1 | TRBJ2-4 | - | 14 | TRBV7-2 | TGTGCCAGCAGCTTAGCCGGGACAGGAAACATTCAGTCCTTC | CASSLAGTGNIQSF
- | TRBJ1-3 | - | 12 | TRBV5-6 | TGTGCCAGCAGCTCCCCCGCGGGCACCATATATTTT | CASSSPAGTIYF
- | TRBJ1-2 | - | 12 | TRBV6-1 | TGTGCCAGCGGGCCCTCGGCCTATGGCTACACCTTC | CASGPSAYGYTF
- | TRBJ2-7 | - | 11 | TRBV6-1 | TGTGCCAGCAGACAATCCTACGAGCAGTACTTC | CASRQSYEQYF
TRBD2 | TRBJ2-3 | - | 17 | TRBV7-3 | TGTGCCAGCAGCTTAACGTCCCAGCGGGGGGGCCAAGATACGCAGTATTTT | CASSLTSQRGGQDTQYF
TRBD1 | TRBJ2-5 | - | 13 | TRBV10-3 | TGTGCCATCAGTCGGGACAGCCAAGAGACCCAGTACTTC | CAISRDSQETQYF
TRBD2 | TRBJ2-5 | - | 15 | TRBV5-1 | TGCGCCAGCAGCTATAGACTAGCGGCACAGGGGACCCAGTACTTC | CASSYRLAAQGTQYF
- | TRBJ1-4 | - | 15 | TRBV6-1 | TGTGCCAGCAGTGGGCCGGGAATCAGGAATGAAAAACTGTTTTTT | CASSGPGIRNEKLFF
TRBD2 | TRBJ2-1 | - | 14 | TRBV7-9 | TGTGCCAGCAACTTAGCGGGAGGGTTTAATGAGCAGTTCTTC | CASNLAGGFNEQFF
- | TRBJ2-1 | - | 17 | TRBV4-1 | TGCGCCAGCAGCCACTCTAAGGGACAATTCCTCAATAGTGAGCAGTTCTTC | CASSHSKGQFLNSEQFF
- | TRBJ1-5 | once | 16 | TRBV21-1 | TGTGCCAGCAGCAAAGTGGGGGGGGAAAACAATCAGCCCCAGCATTTT | CASSKVGGENNQPQHF
TRBD1 | TRBJ2-7 | - | 15 | TRBV13 | TGTGCCAGCAGCTTCACGGACAGGGGGCCCTACGAGCAGTACTTC | CASSFTDRGPYEQYF
TRBD2 | TRBJ2-1 | once | 15 | TRBV7-8 | TGTGCCAGCAGAAAAGGACTAGCGTCATACAATGAGCAGTTCTTC | CASRKGLASYNEQFF
- | TRBJ1-1 | - | 14 | TRBV6-5 | TGTGCCAGCAGTTTACAGGGTTCGATAGCTGAAGCTTTCTTT | CASSLQGSIAEAFF
- | TRBJ2-7 | - | 17 | TRBV5-1 | TGCGCCAGCAGTCGCGAGGCGCCGGGACTCCTCTCCTACGAGCAGTACTTC | CASSREAPGLLSYEQYF
- | TRBJ2-7 | - | 14 | TRBV9 | TGTGCCAGCAGCGTAGTCTCAGGGGCAGGCGAGCAGTACTTC | CASSVVSGAGEQYF
- | TRBJ1-1 | - | 15 | TRBV5-1 | TGCGCCAGCAGCGGGGGGACGGATAAGAACACTGAAGCTTTCTTT | CASSGGTDKNTEAFF
TRBD2 | TRBJ2-5 | - | 15 | TRBV11-2 | TGTGCCAGCAGCTTAGGCATAGCGGGGGGTGAGACCCAGTACTTC | CASSLGIAGGETQYF
- | TRBJ1-4 | - | 15 | TRBV7-6 | TGTGCCAGCAGCTTAATGAACAGGGTAGGCGAAAAACTGTTTTTT | CASSLMNRVGEKLFF
TRBD1 | TRBJ2-2 | - | 15 | TRBV5-1 | TGCGCCAGCAGCCTCGGGACAGGTTCCACCGGGGAGCTGTTTTTT | CASSLGTGSTGELFF
TRBD2 | TRBJ2-3 | - | 16 | TRBV6-5 | TGTGCCAGCAGTTCCAATAGCGGGAGGGCCTTAGATACGCAGTATTTT | CASSSNSGRALDTQYF
- | TRBJ1-6 | - | 12 | TRBV29-1 | TGCAGCGTTGGGGAGGGGGATTCACCCCTCCACTTT | CSVGEGDSPLHF
TRBD1 | TRBJ1-2 | few | 13 | TRBV7-3 | TGTGCCAGCAGCTTCGACAGGGGGAATGGCTACACCTTC | CASSFDRGNGYTF
TRBD2 | TRBJ2-2 | - | 15 | TRBV19 | TGTGCCAGTAACCGACTAGCGGGAGGTACCGGGGAGCTGTTTTTT | CASNRLAGGTGELFF
- | TRBJ2-7 | - | 14 | TRBV4-3 | TGCGCCAGCAGCCAAGACGCAGGGCCCTACGAGCAGTACTTC | CASSQDAGPYEQYF
- | TRBJ1-1 | - | 13 | TRBV11-2 | TGTGCCAGCAGCTTACCGGGGAACACTGAAGCTTTCTTT | CASSLPGNTEAFF
TRBD1 | TRBJ1-1 | - | 12 | TRBV6-4 | TGTGCCAGCAGTCCTAACAGGGGGGTAGCTTTCTTT | CASSPNRGVAFF
TRBD1 | TRBJ2-3 | - | 14 | TRBV29-1 | TGCAGCGTGGGGGGACAGGGGGAGGTAGATACGCAGTATTTT | CSVGGQGEVDTQYF
- | TRBJ1-2 | - | 15 | TRBV4-2 | TGTGCCAGCAGCCAAGATACCCACGGTAACTATGGCTACACCTTC | CASSQDTHGNYGYTF
- | TRBJ1-5 | - | 15 | TRBV27 | TGTGCCAGCAGTATTTCAGGGATGGGTAGTCAGCCCCAGCATTTT | CASSISGMGSQPQHF
- | TRBJ1-5 | - | 13 | TRBV30 | TGTGCCTGGAGTGTACGCGGGGAGCAGCCCCAGCATTTT | CAWSVRGEQPQHF
- | TRBJ1-1 | - | 15 | TRBV10-3 | TGTGCCATCAGTGAGTCGAAGGCAGGGGACACTGAAGCTTTCTTT | CAISESKAGDTEAFF
- | TRBJ1-1 | - | 10 | TRBV20-1 | TGCAGTGCTAATAGGGACAAAGCTTTCTTT | CSANRDKAFF
- | TRBJ1-2 | - | 15 | TRBV7-9 | TGTGCCAGCAGCTCTACTGACACGAGACCCCATGGCTACACCTTC | CASSSTDTRPHGYTF
- | TRBJ1-2 | - | 15 | TRBV30 | TGTGCCTGGACCCTATTCCCCCGGGGGATAGTTGGCTACACCTTC | CAWTLFPRGIVGYTF
- | TRBJ1-1 | once | 13 | TRBV18 | TGTGCCAGCAAGTCGCCCGCGGACACTGAAGCTTTCTTT | CASKSPADTEAFF
- | TRBJ2-5 | - | 14 | TRBV18 | TGTGCCAGCTCACCAGGGGGGGCTAGGAAGACCCAGTACTTC | CASSPGGARKTQYF
TRBD1 | TRBJ1-2 | - | 11 | TRBV6-5 | TGTGCCACGGGACAGCGCACCGGCTACACCTTC | CATGQRTGYTF
TRBD2 | TRBJ2-5 | - | 15 | TRBV27 | TGTGCCAGCAGTTTAGCCGGGACTAGCGGGGGCCTCTGGTACTTC | CASSLAGTSGGLWYF
TRBD2 | TRBJ2-1 | - | 17 | TRBV4-3 | TGCGCCAGCAGCTTCCGGACTAGCGGGCCTCCCTACAATGAGCAGTTCTTC | CASSFRTSGPPYNEQFF
- | TRBJ1-4 | - | 13 | TRBV14 | TGTGCCAGCAGCCAGAGGTTAGGTGAAAAACTGTTTTTT | CASSQRLGEKLFF
- | TRBJ2-5 | - | 14 | TRBV9 | TGTGCCAGCACCCAAGGGTCCGCCGGGGGGACCCAGTACTTC | CASTQGSAGGTQYF
- | TRBJ2-3 | - | 13 | TRBV7-2 | TGTGCCAGCAGCCCACGACGGGGGGATACGCAGTATTTT | CASSPRRGDTQYF
TRBD1 | TRBJ2-7 | - | 14 | TRBV7-3 | TGTGCCAGCAGCCCTACGGGACAGGGCTACGAGCAGTACTTC | CASSPTGQGYEQYF